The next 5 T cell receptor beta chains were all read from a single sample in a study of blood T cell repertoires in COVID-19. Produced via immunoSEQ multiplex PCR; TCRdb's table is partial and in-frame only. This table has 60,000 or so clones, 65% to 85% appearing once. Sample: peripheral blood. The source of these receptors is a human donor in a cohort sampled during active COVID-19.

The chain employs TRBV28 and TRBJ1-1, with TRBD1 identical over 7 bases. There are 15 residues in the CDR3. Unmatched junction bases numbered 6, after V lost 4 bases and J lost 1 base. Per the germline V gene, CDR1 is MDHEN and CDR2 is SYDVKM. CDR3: CASSSSGGTNTEAFF. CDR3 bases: TGTGCCAGCAGTTCGTCAGGGGGAACGAACACTGAAGCTTTCTTT.

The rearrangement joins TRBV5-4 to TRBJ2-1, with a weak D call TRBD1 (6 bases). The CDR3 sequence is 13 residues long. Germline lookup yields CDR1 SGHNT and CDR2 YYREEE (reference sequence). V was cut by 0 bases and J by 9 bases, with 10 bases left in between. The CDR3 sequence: CASSLVRGIEQFF. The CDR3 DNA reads TGTGCCAGCAGCTTGGTAAGGGGGATTGAGCAGTTCTTC.

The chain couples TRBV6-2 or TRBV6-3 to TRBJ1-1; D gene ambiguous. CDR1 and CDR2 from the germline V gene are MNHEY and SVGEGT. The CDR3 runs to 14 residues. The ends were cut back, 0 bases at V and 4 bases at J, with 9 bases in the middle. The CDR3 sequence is CASSYSRTLTEAFF. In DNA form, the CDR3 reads TGTGCCAGCAGTTACTCGAGAACCCTCACTGAAGCTTTCTTT.

Here the CDR3 DNA reads TGTGCCAGTAGTCCAGCGAATAGCAATCAGCCCCAGCATTTT. As protein: CASSPANSNQPQHF. The chain employs TRBV19 and TRBJ1-5; D gene uncertain. The length of the CDR3 is 14 residues. The germline CDR1 and CDR2 sequences are LNHDA and SQIVND (reference sequence). V was trimmed by 5 bases and J by 0 bases, leaving 8 bases between them.

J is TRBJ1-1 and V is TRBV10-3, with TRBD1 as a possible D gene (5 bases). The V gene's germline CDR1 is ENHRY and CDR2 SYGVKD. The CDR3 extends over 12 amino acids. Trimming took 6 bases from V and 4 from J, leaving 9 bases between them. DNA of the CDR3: TGTGCCATCAGCCGGGGGGGCACTGAAGCTTTCTTT. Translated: CAISRGGTEAFF.